These 8 T cell receptor beta chains originate from one sample sequenced in a study of blood T cells in healthy people across ages. Together with a sample-barcoded 5' primer, a J-beta primer mix was included in a second PCR lasting roughly 6 to 12 cycles. TCRdb re-analysed the 5' RACE reads in MiXCR, keeping a single row per CDR3 protein. This sample has roughly 680,000 distinct CDR3 sequences; about 51% occur once, and the top ten carry approximately 13%. The sequencing sample was made of blood. The receptor set was obtained from a woman aged 80 or over in good health.

This chain joins TRBV4-3 and TRBJ1-2, with D unclear. CDR3 length: 16 amino acids. CDR1 is LGHNA and CDR2 is YSLEER in the germline V gene. V was cut by 0 bases and J by 8 bases, with 19 bases left in between. As DNA, the CDR3 is TGCGCCAGCAGCCAAGATGACCGGAGCAGGCCCGTCGGCTACACCTTC. Its protein is CASSQDDRSRPVGYTF.

Worth noting for this clonotype: One base away lies a much larger clone, so this may be a sequencing read error. The V and J genes are TRBV28 and TRBJ2-1, with D unclear. The better agreement between TRBJ2-7 and the DNA end casts doubt on the J call. CDR3 length equals 13 residues. Germline loops: CDR1 MDHEN, CDR2 SYDVKM. This CDR3 reads CASSLLSYNEQYF. Written as DNA, the CDR3 is TGTGCCAGCAGTTTATTGTCCTACAATGAGCAGTACTTC.

Details on this clonotype: Since a much larger clone is just one base distant, this may be a read error. The chain combines TRBV5-5 with TRBJ2-5, with 8 bases fitting TRBD2. CDR1 and CDR2 from the germline V gene are SGHKS and YYEKEE (reference sequence). V was pared by 0 bases and J by 11 bases, with 18 bases of the junction left unmatched. This CDR3 is 17 amino acids long. CDR3 sequence (DNA): TGTGCCAGCAGCTTGGTGATAAGGACTAGCAAATACAATGAGCAGTACTTC. Its protein is CASSLVIRTSKYNEQYF. Looking up the rest from reference TRBV5-5 and TRBJ2-5 gives the full variable domain: DAGVTQSPTHLIKTRGQQVTLRCSPISGHKSVSWYQQVLGQGPQFIFQYYEKEERGRGNFPDRFSARQFPNYSSELNVNALLLGDSALYLCASSLVIRTSKYNEQYFGPGTRLLVL.

This clonotype was observed at least ten times. The V call is TRBV12-3 or TRBV12-4, the J call TRBJ1-4; D gene ambiguous. Trimming removed 6 bases at V and 0 bases at J, with 5 bases between. The CDR3 sequence is 13 residues long. The CDR3 DNA follows: TGTGCCAGCAGAGATGCAACTAATGAAAAACTGTTTTTT. Translation: CASRDATNEKLFF.

This clonotype was seen at least ten times. CDR3 DNA sequence: TGTGCCAGCAGCTCCTTGGGACTTACCAATGAGCAGTTCTTC. The encoded protein is CASSSLGLTNEQFF. The gene calls are TRBV7-2 and TRBJ2-1, with D perhaps matching TRBD2 (6 bases). Between the trimmed V and J ends, which lost 4 bases and 6 bases, there was a span of 13 bases. The germline CDR1 and CDR2 sequences are SGHTA and FQGNSA. The CDR3 is 14 residues long.

As to this clonotype: This could be a read error, since a much larger clone is one nucleotide away. The chain couples TRBV20-1 to TRBJ2-1, with TRBD1 as a possible D gene (6 bases). The CDR3 has 11 amino acids. CDR1 and CDR2 from the germline V gene are DFQATT and SNEGSKA (reference sequence). The CDR3: CGGQTGSEQFF. CDR3 DNA sequence: TGCGGTGGACAGACGGGCAGTGAGCAGTTCTTC.

This clonotype was counted ten times or more. V gene TRBV20-1 combines with J gene TRBJ2-3; possible D gene TRBD1, 7 bases. V lost 6 bases, J lost 1 base, and 26 bases lay in between. Germline CDR1 is DFQATT and CDR2 is SNEGSKA (reference sequence). The CDR3 loop spans 18 amino acids. This CDR3 reads CSARTGKTGVLGTDTQYF. The CDR3 DNA reads as TGCAGTGCGAGGACAGGCAAGACGGGGGTACTAGGCACAGATACGCAGTATTTT.

The chain recombines TRBV5-6 with TRBJ2-7; 7 bases fit TRBD1. Germline trimming cut 0 bases from V and 2 bases from J; bases unmatched to any gene: 8. Per the germline V gene, CDR1 is SGHDT and CDR2 is YYEEEE. CDR3 size: 16 residues. CDR3 amino acids: CASSLVGTEGPYEQYF. CDR3 sequence (DNA): TGTGCCAGCAGCTTGGTGGGGACAGAGGGCCCCTACGAGCAGTACTTC.